This note documents a single T cell receptor (beta chain) sequence. These data belong to a study of type 1 and type 2 diabetes patients. Per the germline V gene, CDR1 is MGHDK and CDR2 is SYGVNS. The length of the CDR3 is 10 residues. The V and J ends lost 4 bases and 5 bases respectively, with 3 bases between them. Genomic DNA was the PCR template. Multiplex PCR with 30 forward and 13 reverse primers amplified the TCR beta CDR3. In TCRdb, the multiplex PCR reads were re-called with MiXCR into one record per CDR3 protein. Altogether fewer than 350,000 distinct CDR3 sequences are present, roughly 44% being singletons, with the ten largest covering about 13%.

This rearrangement joins TRBV25-1 to TRBJ2-7; D gene ambiguous. The sequence was obtained from a man aged 18 to 29 with type 2 diabetes. The sequenced material came from peripheral blood mononuclear cells (PBMCs). The CDR3 DNA reads TGTGCCAGCAGTGGAAACGAGCAGTACTTC. Translation: CASSGNEQYF.